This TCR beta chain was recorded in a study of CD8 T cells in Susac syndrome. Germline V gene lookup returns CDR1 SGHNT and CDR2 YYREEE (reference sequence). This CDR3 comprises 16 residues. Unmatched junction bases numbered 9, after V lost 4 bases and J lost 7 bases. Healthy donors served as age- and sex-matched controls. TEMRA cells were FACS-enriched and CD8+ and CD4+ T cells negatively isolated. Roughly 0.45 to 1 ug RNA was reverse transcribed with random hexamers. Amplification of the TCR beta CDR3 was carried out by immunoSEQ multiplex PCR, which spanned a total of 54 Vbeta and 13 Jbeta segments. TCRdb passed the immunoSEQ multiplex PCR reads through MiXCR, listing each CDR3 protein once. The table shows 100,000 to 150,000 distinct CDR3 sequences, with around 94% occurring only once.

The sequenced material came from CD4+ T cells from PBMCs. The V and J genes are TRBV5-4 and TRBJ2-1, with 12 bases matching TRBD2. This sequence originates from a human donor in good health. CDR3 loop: CASSPTTSGSPNEQFF. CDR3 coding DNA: TGTGCCAGCAGCCCAACGACTAGCGGGAGTCCAAATGAGCAGTTCTTC.